This entry lists 16 T cell receptor beta chains sequenced from one sample in a study of shared clonotypes between healthy human individuals. Libraries were prepared by immunoSEQ multiplex PCR; TCRdb keeps only in-frame clonotypes and omits some of them. The sample lists about 2 million clones, roughly 95% occurring once. Sequencing was done on a sample of naive CD4+ T cells sorted from blood. Regarding subset: CD45RA+ positively selected. These receptors were obtained from a man between 18 and 35 years old in good health.

A note on this clone: This specimen includes other DNA sequences encoding the same CDR3. The rearrangement joins TRBV19 to TRBJ2-7, with D uncertain. CDR3 size: 15 residues. Trimming cost V 5 bases and J 0 bases, with 14 bases left between them. Germline CDR1 and CDR2: LNHDA and SQIVND (reference sequence). This CDR3 is CASSSTRVSSYEQYF. CDR3 nucleotides: TGTGCCAGTAGTTCGACTCGGGTCAGCTCCTACGAGCAGTACTTC.

J is TRBJ2-5 and V is TRBV10-3; tentatively, D is TRBD1 (5 bases). Germline lookup yields CDR1 ENHRY and CDR2 SYGVKD. V lost 4 bases to trimming and J lost 5 bases, with 11 bases between them. The CDR3 is 13 residues long. The CDR3 DNA sequence: TGTGCCATCAGTGCTAATAGGGGTGAGACCCAGTACTTC. Amino acids: CAISANRGETQYF.

The V gene is TRBV4-3, the J gene TRBJ2-2, with a tentative D call TRBD2 (5 bases). Germline V gene lookup returns CDR1 LGHNA and CDR2 YSLEER. V gave up 5 bases and J gave up 6 bases, with 10 bases separating them. The CDR3 runs to 13 residues. The DNA of the CDR3 is TGCGCCAGCAGCGAAGTGGGAGCCGGGGAGCTGTTTTTT. Encoded protein: CASSEVGAGELFF.

The chain joins TRBV5-1 to TRBJ1-2; tentatively, D is TRBD1 (6 bases). The CDR3 extends over 12 amino acids. Trimming stripped 1 base from V and 14 bases from J, with 15 bases between. CDR1 is SGHRS and CDR2 is YFSETQ in the germline V gene. In nucleotides, the CDR3 is TGCGCCAGCAGCTTGAATTCACAGGGCTGGACCTTC. Protein: CASSLNSQGWTF.

The V call is TRBV2, the J call TRBJ2-7, with no clear D. V lost 3 bases and J lost 2, with 5 bases in between. Per germline, CDR1 SNHLY and CDR2 FYNNEI. There are 12 residues in the CDR3. CDR3 DNA sequence: TGTGCCAGCAGTGACCAGGCCTACGAGCAGTACTTC. Translated, it gives CASSDQAYEQYF.

The chain is built from TRBV27 and TRBJ2-1, with 7 bases matching TRBD2. J was trimmed by 6 bases and V by 3 bases; bases with no gene match: 8. Germline loops: CDR1 MNHEY, CDR2 SMNVEV (reference sequence). The CDR3 is 15 amino acids. In DNA form, the CDR3 reads TGTGCCAGCAGTTTTGAGGGAGGGAAGGGCAATGAGCAGTTCTTC. Translated, it gives CASSFEGGKGNEQFF.

The chain is built from TRBV6-1 and TRBJ1-4; D is ambiguous. The V end lost 7 bases, the J end lost 6 bases, and 9 bases lay between the germline ends. CDR1 is MNHNS, CDR2 SASEGT, per germline. CDR3 length: 12 amino acids. The CDR3 DNA sequence: TGTGCCAGCAAAAGGATAGATGAAAAACTGTTTTTT. It is translated as CASKRIDEKLFF.

This clone is a singleton in its sample. The chain couples TRBV6-9 to TRBJ2-1; 8 positions agree with TRBD2. V was clipped by 4 bases and J by 4 bases; unmatched bases: 6. Germline CDR1 MNHGY, CDR2 SVAAGI. This CDR3 is built from 15 residues. CDR3 DNA: TGTGCCAGCAGTTCCCGGGGGGGGAGATACAATGAGCAGTTCTTC. Protein product: CASSSRGGRYNEQFF.

A few counts support this clone. V gene TRBV4-2 combines with J gene TRBJ1-5; the D gene is possibly TRBD1 (5 bases). The germline gives CDR1 LGHNA, CDR2 YNFKEQ. The V gene lost 0 bases and the J gene lost 0 bases, with 6 bases spanning the gap. The CDR3 extends over 15 amino acids. CDR3 amino acids: CASSQEGASNQPQHF. CDR3 sequence (DNA): TGTGCCAGCAGCCAAGAAGGGGCTAGCAATCAGCCCCAGCATTTT.

A remark on this clone: At the DNA level, this CDR3 is encoded by other sequences in the same sample as well. CDR3: CASSEEGLGYGYTF. The CDR3 DNA sequence: TGTGCCAGCAGTGAAGAGGGGTTGGGCTATGGCTACACCTTC. J is TRBJ1-2 and V is TRBV2; tentative D call: TRBD1 (5 bases). Per germline, CDR1 SNHLY and CDR2 FYNNEI. This CDR3 has 14 residues. V dropped 1 base and J dropped 4 bases, with 10 bases sitting between them.

The V gene is TRBV28, the J gene TRBJ1-1; possibly TRBD1 for D (5 bases). Trimming removed 8 bases from V and 6 bases from J, with 28 bases in between. Germline V gene data show CDR1 as MDHEN and CDR2 as SYDVKM. The CDR3 has 17 residues. The CDR3 reads CASGNPGTLAGRAEAFF. The CDR3 coding sequence is TGTGCCAGCGGTAATCCCGGGACGCTTGCCGGTCGGGCTGAAGCTTTCTTT. The whole variable domain, filled in from reference TRBV28 and TRBJ1-1, reads DVKVTQSSRYLVKRTGEKVFLECVQDMDHENMFWYRQDPGLGLRLIYFSYDVKMKEKGDIPEGYSVSREKKERFSLILESASTNQTSMYLCASGNPGTLAGRAEAFFGQGTRLTVV.

The J gene is TRBJ2-2, the V gene TRBV5-1; TRBD1 matches at 9 bases. V gave up 4 bases and J gave up 3 bases; unmatched junction bases: 1. CDR3 size: 14 residues. CDR1 and CDR2 from the germline V gene are SGHRS and YFSETQ. CDR3 sequence (DNA): TGCGCCAGCAGCGGACAGGGGTACACCGGGGAGCTGTTTTTT. Residues: CASSGQGYTGELFF. Variable domain in full (rest from reference TRBV5-1 and TRBJ2-2): KAGVTQTPRYLIKTRGQQVTLSCSPISGHRSVSWYQQTPGQGLQFLFEYFSETQRNKGNFPGRFSGRQFSNSRSEMNVSTLELGDSALYLCASSGQGYTGELFFGEGSRLTVL.

The chain couples TRBV2 to TRBJ2-5; D gene ambiguous. The J call may be faulty, since TRBJ2-7 better matches the DNA end. This CDR3 is 12 amino acids long. The germline CDR1 and CDR2 sequences are SNHLY and FYNNEI. DNA for the CDR3: TGTGCCAGCACCCTAGTGGCATACGAGCAGTACTTC. Residues: CASTLVAYEQYF.

This clone has only one observation. V gene TRBV7-2 combines with J gene TRBJ2-1, with D uncertain. This CDR3 is 13 amino acids long. Between the trimmed V and J ends, which lost 4 bases and 7 bases, there was a span of 11 bases. Germline loops: CDR1 SGHTA, CDR2 FQGNSA. The CDR3 nucleotides are TGTGCCAGCAGCTCCCCGGAAGAGAATGAGCAGTTCTTC. This sequence encodes CASSSPEENEQFF.

This clone has only one observation. CDR3 DNA sequence: TGTGCCAGCAGCCGCCTACAGGGTAGCCTCACCGGGGAGCTGTTTTTT. Its protein is CASSRLQGSLTGELFF. The chain uses TRBV5-8 and TRBJ2-2, with TRBD1 as a possible D gene (6 bases). The germline V gene encodes CDR1 SGHTS and CDR2 YDEGEE. Trimming removed 4 bases from V and 4 bases from J, with 17 bases in between. The CDR3 totals 16 residues.

The chain employs TRBV25-1 and TRBJ2-7; a possible D gene is TRBD2 (6 bases). V was cut by 8 bases and J by 6 bases, with 11 bases left in between. This CDR3 spans 11 amino acids. Germline V gene data show CDR1 as MGHDK and CDR2 as SYGVNS. CDR3 sequence (DNA): TGTGCCAGCTCTAGGGGAGGCGAGCAGTACTTC. As protein: CASSRGGEQYF.